The text below deals with one TCR beta chain. Antigen specificity is unknown. The TCRbeta library incorporated unique molecular identifiers. TCRdb analysed the PCR reads with MiXCR anew, one entry per CDR3 protein. The repertoire holds a few hundred thousand distinct CDR3 sequences, under 20% seen once, with under 30% in the top ten. This specimen comes from a study of T-cell reconstitution after alpha-beta-depleted transplantation in children. Study-level findings and limits: In some patients, recipient T cells and intrathymic progenitors surviving conditioning explained high day-60 diversity. T cells produced anew were the main source of T-cell counts and diversity one year after transplant.

Germline V gene sequence: CDR1 KGHSH, CDR2 LQKENI. The CDR3 consists of 14 residues. V lost 2 bases and J lost 4, with 10 bases in between. Specimen: PBMCs, mostly from graft donor cells, collected 360 days after TCRalphabeta/CD19-depleted stem cell transplant. The origin of this receptor is a boy under two years old who had a stem cell transplant for Wiskott-Aldrich syndrome, so the T cells may come from the graft donor. The V and J genes are TRBV18 and TRBJ2-3; D gene uncertain. In DNA, the CDR3 is TGTGCCAGCTCACCATGGCAGTCCCCAGATACGCAGTATTTT. Translated, it gives CASSPWQSPDTQYF.